The present T cell receptor (beta chain) was sequenced within a study of CXCR3-negative and CXCR3-positive naive CD8 T cells. UMI-labeled 5' RACE yielded the TRB cDNA libraries. TCRdb reanalyzed the 5' RACE reads and collapses them to one entry per CDR3 protein, without DNA. The sample yields 70,000 to 95,000 distinct CDR3 sequences, of which the top ten take up approximately 1.7%. This CDR3 contains 12 residues. Per the germline V gene, CDR1 is SQVTM and CDR2 is ANQGSEA. The chain has TRBV29-1 and TRBJ2-1; TCRdb selects TRBD1, and the lack of DNA leaves this call unchecked. The sequence derives from a human donor in good health. Some clones in this sample may be carry-over from other donors' samples. The sample taken for sequencing was naive CXCR3- CD8+ T cells from blood. Noted subset: CD45RO-CCR7+CD27+CD95- naive CD8+ T cells lacking CXCR3 (TNR3-). The CDR3 sequence: CSANPGSNEQFF.